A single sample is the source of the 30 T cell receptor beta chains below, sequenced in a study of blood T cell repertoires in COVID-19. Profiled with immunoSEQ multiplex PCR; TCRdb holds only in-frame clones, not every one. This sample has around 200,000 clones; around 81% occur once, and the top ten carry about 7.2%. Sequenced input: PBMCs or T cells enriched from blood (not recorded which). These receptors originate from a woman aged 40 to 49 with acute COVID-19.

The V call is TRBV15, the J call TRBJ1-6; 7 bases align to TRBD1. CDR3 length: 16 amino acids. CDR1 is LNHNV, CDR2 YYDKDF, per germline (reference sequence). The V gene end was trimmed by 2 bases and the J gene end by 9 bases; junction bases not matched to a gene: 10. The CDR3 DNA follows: TGTGCCACCAGCAGATCCTCGGGACAGAATACTTCACCCCTCCACTTT. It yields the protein CATSRSSGQNTSPLHF.

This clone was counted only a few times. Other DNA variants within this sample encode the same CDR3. CDR3 in amino acids: CASSLGNGDTEAFF. CDR3 sequence (DNA): TGCGCCAGCAGCTTGGGAAACGGGGACACTGAAGCTTTCTTT. The chain couples TRBV5-1 to TRBJ1-1; no clear D. The CDR3 covers 14 residues. The V end lost 0 bases, the J end lost 3 bases, and 9 bases lay between the germline ends. CDR1 and CDR2 from the germline V gene are SGHRS and YFSETQ.

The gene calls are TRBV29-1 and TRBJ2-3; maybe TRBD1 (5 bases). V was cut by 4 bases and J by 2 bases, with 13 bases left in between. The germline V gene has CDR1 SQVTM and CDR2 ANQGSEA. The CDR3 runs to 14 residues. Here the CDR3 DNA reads TGCAGCGTTGGGACGTTAGGGGTCACAGATACGCAGTATTTT. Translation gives CSVGTLGVTDTQYF.

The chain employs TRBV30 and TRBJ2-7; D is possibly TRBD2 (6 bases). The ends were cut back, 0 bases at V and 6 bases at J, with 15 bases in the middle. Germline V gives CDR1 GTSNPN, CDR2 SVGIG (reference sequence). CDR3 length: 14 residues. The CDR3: CAWSVGGAVPEQYF. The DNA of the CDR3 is TGTGCCTGGAGTGTAGGCGGGGCTGTTCCCGAGCAGTACTTC.

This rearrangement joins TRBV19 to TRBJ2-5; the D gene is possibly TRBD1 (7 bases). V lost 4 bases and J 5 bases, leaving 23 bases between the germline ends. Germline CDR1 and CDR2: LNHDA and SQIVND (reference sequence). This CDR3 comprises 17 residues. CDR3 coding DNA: TGTGCCAGTAGTACTCGTGACGGGGGCAGGGGGACCGAGACCCAGTACTTC. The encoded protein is CASSTRDGGRGTETQYF.

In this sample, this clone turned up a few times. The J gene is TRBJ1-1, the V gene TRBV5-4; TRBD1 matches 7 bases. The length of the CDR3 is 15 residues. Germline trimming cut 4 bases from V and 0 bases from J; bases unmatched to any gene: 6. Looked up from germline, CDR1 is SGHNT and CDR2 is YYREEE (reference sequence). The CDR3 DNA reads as TGTGCCAGCAGCCCGGCGGGACAGATGAACACTGAAGCTTTCTTT. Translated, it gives CASSPAGQMNTEAFF.

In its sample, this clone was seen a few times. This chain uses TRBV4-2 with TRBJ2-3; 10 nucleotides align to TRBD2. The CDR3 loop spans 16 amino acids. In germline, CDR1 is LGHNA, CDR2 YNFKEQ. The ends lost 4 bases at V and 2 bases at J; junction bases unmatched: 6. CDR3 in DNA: TGTGCCAGCAGCCCCCGGACTAGCGGATTCACAGATACGCAGTATTTT. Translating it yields CASSPRTSGFTDTQYF.

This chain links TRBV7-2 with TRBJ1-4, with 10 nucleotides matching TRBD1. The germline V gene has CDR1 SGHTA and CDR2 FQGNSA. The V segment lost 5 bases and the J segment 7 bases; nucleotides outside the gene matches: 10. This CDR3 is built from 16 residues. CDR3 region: CASSPRGQGIGEKLFF. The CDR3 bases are TGTGCCAGCAGCCCCAGGGGACAGGGGATAGGTGAAAAACTGTTTTTT.

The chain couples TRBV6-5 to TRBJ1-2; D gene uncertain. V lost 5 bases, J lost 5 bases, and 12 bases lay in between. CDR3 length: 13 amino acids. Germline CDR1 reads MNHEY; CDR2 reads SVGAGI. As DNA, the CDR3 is TGTGCCAGCAGTCCCCGGTCCTTATATGGCTACACCTTC. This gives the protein CASSPRSLYGYTF.

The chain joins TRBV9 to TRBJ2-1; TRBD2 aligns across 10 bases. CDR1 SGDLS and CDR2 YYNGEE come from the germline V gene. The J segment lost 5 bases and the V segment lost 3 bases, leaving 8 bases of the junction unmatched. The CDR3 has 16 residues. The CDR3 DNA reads TGTGCCAGCAGCGCCTTAGCGGGAGGATGGAACAATGAGCAGTTCTTC. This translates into CASSALAGGWNNEQFF.

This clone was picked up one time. The CDR3 loop is CASRPGGSTNYGYTF. In DNA, the CDR3 is TGTGCCAGCAGGCCGGGGGGTTCTACTAACTATGGCTACACCTTC. The genes are TRBV7-9 and TRBJ1-2, with D perhaps TRBD1 (5 bases). Germline CDR1 SEHNR, CDR2 FQNEAQ (reference sequence). CDR3 length: 15 amino acids. The V and J ends lost 6 bases and 0 bases respectively, with 14 bases between them. The whole variable domain, filled in from reference TRBV7-9 and TRBJ1-2, reads DTGVSQNPRHKITKRGQNVTFRCDPISEHNRLYWYRQTLGQGPEFLTYFQNEAQLEKSRLLSDRFSAERPKGSFSTLEIQRTEQGDSAMYLCASRPGGSTNYGYTFGSGTRLTVV.

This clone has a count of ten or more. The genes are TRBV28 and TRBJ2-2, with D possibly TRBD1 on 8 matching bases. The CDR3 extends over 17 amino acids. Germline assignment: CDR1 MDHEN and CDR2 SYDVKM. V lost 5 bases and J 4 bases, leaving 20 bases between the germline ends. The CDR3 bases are TGTGCCAGCAGTGACCGAGGACAGGGAGGGGGCACCGGGGAGCTGTTTTTT. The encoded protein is CASSDRGQGGGTGELFF.

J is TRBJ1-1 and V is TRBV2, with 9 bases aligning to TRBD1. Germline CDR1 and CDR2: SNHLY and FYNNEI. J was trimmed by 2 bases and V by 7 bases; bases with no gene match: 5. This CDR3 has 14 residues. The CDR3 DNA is TGTGCCAGCATTTCACAGGGGGCCAACACTGAAGCTTTCTTT. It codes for CASISQGANTEAFF.

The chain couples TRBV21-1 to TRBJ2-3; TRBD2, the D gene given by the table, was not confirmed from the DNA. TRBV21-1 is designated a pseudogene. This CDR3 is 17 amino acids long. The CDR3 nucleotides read TGTGCCAGCAGCAAAGAGTGTCCTAGCGACACCACAGATACGCAGTATTTT. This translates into CASSKECPSDTTDTQYF.

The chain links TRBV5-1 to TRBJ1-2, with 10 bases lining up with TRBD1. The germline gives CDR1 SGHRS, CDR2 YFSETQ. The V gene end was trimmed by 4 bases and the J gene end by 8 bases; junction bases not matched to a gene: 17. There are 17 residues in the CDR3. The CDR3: CASSPRRTGGERRGYTF. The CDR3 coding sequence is TGCGCCAGCAGCCCGCGGAGGACAGGGGGTGAGCGACGGGGCTACACCTTC.

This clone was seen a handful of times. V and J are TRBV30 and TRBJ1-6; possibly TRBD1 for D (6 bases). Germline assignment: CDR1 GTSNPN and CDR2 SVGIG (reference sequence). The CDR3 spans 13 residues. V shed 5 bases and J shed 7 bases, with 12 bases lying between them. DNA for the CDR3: TGTGCCTGGCAAGGACAGAGAAATTCACCCCTCCACTTT. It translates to CAWQGQRNSPLHF. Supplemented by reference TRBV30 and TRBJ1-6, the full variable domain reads SQTIHQWPATLVQPVGSPLSLECTVEGTSNPNLYWYRQAAGRGLQLLFYSVGIGQISSEVPQNLSASRPQDRQFILSSKKLLLSDSGFYLCAWQGQRNSPLHFGNGTRLTVT.

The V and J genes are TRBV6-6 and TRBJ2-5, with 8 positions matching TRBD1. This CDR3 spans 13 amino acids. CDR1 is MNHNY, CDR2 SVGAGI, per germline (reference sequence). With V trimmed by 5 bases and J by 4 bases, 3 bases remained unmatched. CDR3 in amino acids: CASSQGALETQYF. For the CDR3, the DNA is TGTGCCAGCAGTCAGGGGGCTTTAGAGACCCAGTACTTC.

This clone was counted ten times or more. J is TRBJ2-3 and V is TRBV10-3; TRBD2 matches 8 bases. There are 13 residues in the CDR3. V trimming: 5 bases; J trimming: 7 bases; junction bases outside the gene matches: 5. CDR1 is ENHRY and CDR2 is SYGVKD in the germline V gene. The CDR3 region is CAISSGLGNTQYF. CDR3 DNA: TGTGCCATCAGTTCGGGACTAGGGAATACGCAGTATTTT.

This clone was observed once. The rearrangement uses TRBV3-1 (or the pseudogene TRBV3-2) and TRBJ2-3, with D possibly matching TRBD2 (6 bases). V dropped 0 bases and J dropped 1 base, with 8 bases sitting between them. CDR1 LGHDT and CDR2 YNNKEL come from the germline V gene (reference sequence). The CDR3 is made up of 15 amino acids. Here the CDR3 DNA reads TGTGCCAGCAGCCAAGACCCGGGGGGCACAGATACGCAGTATTTT. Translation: CASSQDPGGTDTQYF.

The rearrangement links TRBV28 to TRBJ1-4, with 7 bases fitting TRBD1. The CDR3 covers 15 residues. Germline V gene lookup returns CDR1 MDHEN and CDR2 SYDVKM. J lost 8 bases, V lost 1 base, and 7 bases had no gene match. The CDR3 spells CASSLSWQGGEKLFF. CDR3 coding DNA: TGTGCCAGCAGTTTATCTTGGCAGGGGGGCGAAAAACTGTTTTTT.

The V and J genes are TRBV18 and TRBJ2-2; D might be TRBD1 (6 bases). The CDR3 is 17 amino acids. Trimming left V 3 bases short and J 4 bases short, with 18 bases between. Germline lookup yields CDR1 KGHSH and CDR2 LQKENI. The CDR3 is CASSPMTGRPGTGELFF. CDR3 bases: TGTGCCAGCTCACCTATGACAGGACGGCCCGGCACCGGGGAGCTGTTTTTT.

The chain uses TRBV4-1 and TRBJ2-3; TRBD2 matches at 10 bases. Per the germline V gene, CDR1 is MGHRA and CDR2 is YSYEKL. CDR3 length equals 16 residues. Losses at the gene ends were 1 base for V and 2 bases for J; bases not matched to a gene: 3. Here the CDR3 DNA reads TGCGCCAGCAGCCAAGGGACTAGCGGTGACACAGATACGCAGTATTTT. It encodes CASSQGTSGDTDTQYF.

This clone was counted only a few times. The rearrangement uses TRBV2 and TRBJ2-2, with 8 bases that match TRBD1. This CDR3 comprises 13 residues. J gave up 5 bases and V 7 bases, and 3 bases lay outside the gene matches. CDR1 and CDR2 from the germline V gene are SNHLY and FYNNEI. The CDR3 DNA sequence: TGTGCCAGCAACGGACAGGGAACCGGGGAGCTGTTTTTT. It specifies CASNGQGTGELFF.

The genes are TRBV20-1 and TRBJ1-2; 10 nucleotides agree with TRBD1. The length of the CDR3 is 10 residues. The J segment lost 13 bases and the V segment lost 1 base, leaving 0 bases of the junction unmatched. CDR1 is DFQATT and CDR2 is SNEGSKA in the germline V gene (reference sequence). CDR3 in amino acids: CSARGTGGTF. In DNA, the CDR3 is TGCAGTGCTAGAGGGACAGGGGGCACCTTC.

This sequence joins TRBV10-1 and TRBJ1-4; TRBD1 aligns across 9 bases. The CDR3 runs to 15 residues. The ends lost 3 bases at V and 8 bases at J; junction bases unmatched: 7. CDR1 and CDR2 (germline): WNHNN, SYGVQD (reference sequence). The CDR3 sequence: CASSETGTGREKLFF. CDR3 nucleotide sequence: TGCGCCAGCAGTGAAACCGGGACAGGGCGCGAAAAACTGTTTTTT.

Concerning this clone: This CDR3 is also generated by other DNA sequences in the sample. The CDR3 here is CASSVMEGTEAFF. CDR3 bases: TGTGCCAGCAGCGTAATGGAGGGCACTGAAGCTTTCTTT. The V gene is TRBV9, the J gene TRBJ1-1; D gene unclear. The V gene's germline CDR1 is SGDLS and CDR2 YYNGEE. V gave up 1 base and J gave up 4 bases, with 8 bases separating them. CDR3 length: 13 amino acids. The full variable domain, its missing parts supplied by reference TRBV9 and TRBJ1-1, is DSGVTQTPKHLITATGQRVTLRCSPRSGDLSVYWYQQSLDQGLQFLIQYYNGEERAKGNILERFSAQQFPDLHSELNLSSLELGDSALYFCASSVMEGTEAFFGQGTRLTVV.

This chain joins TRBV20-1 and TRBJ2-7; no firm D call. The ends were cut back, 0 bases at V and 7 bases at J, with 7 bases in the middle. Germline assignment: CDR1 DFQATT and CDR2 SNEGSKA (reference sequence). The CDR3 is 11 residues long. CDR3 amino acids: CSARDLTEQYF. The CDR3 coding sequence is TGCAGTGCTAGAGATTTAACTGAGCAGTACTTC.

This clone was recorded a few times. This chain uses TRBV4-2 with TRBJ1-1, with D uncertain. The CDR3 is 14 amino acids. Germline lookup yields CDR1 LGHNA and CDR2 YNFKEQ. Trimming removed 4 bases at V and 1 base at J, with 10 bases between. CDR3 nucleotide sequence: TGTGCCAGCAGCCCACGGGGAACGAACACTGAAGCTTTCTTT. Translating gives CASSPRGTNTEAFF.

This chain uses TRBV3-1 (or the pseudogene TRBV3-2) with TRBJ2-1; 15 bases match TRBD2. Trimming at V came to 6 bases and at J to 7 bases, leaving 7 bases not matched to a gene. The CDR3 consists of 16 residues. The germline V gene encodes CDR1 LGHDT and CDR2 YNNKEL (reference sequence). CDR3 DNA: TGTGCCAGCAGGGGACTAGCGGGAGGCCTTGGGAATGAGCAGTTCTTC. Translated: CASRGLAGGLGNEQFF.

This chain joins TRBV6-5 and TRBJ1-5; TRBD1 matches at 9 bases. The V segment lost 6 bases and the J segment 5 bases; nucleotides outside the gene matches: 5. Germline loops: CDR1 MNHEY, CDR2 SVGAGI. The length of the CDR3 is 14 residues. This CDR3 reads CASRGQGGDQPQHF. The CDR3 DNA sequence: TGTGCCAGCAGGGGACAGGGTGGGGATCAGCCCCAGCATTTT.